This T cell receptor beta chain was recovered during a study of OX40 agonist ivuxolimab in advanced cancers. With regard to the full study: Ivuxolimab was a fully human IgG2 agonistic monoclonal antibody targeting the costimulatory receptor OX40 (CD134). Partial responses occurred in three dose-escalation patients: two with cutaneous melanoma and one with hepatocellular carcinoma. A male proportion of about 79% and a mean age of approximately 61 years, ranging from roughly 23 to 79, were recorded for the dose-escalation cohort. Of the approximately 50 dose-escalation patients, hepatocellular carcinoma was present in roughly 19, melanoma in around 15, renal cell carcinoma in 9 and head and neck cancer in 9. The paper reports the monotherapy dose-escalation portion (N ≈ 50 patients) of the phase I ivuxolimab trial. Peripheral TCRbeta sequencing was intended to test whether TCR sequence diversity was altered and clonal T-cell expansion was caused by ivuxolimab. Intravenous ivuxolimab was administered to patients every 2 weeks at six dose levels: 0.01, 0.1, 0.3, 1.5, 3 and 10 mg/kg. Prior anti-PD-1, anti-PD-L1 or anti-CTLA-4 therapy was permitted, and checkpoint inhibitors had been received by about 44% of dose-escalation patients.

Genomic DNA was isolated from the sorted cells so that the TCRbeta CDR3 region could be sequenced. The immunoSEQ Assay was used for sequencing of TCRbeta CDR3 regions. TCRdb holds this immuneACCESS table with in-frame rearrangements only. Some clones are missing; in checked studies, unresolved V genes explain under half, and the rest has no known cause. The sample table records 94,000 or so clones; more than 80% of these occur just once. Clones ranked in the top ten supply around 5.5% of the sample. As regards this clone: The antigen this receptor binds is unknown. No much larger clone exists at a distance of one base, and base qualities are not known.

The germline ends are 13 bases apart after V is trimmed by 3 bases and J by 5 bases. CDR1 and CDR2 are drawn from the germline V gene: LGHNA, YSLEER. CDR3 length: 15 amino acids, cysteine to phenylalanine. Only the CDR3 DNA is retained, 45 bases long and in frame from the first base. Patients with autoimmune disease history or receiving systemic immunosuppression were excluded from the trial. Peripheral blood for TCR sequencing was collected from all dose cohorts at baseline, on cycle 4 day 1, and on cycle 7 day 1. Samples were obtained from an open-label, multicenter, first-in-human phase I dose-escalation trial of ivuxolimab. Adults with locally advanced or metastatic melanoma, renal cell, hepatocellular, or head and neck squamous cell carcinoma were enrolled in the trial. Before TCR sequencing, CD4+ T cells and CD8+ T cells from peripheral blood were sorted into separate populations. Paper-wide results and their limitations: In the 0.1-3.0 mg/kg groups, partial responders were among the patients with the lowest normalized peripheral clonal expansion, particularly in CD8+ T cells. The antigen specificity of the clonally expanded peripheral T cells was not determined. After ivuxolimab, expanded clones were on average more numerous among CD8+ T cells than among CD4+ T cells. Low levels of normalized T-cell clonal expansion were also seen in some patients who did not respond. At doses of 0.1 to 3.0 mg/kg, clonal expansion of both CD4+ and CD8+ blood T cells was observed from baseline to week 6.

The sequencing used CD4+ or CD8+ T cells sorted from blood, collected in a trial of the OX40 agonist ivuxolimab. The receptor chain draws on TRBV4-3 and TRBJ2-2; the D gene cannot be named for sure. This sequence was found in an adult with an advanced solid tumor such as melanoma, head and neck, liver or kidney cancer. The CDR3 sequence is CASSHYSDGTGELFF. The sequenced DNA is TGCGCCAGCAGCCACTATTCTGACGGTACCGGGGAGCTGTTTTTT.